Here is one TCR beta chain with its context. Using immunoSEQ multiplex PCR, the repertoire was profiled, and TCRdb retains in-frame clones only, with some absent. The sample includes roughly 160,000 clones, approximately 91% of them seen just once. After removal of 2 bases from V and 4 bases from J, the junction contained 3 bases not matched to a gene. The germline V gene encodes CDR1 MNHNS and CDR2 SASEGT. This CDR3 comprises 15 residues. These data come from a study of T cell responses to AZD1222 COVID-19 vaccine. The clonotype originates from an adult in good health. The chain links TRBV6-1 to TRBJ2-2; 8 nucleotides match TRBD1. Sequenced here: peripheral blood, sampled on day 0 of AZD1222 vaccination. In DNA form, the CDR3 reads TGTGCCAGCAGTGAACAGGGGGCGACCACCGGGGAGCTGTTTTTT. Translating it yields CASSEQGATTGELFF.